Described below is a single T cell receptor beta chain sequence and its context. Antigen unknown. Germline V gene data show CDR1 as WSHSY and CDR2 as SAAADI. The length of the CDR3 is 13 residues. Trimming left V 9 bases short and J 3 bases short, with 15 bases between. The data are from a study of identical twins. TCRdb itself ran the 5' RACE reads through MiXCR, one entry per CDR3 protein. Of around 290,000 distinct CDR3 sequences detected, roughly 10% appear once; the ten largest clones hold around 7.1%. Study-wide results and limits: For out-of-frame beta sequences, excess twin sharing was weaker.

The same specimen was also included in a second study, on yellow fever vaccine responses in identical twins.

V is TRBV10-2 and J is TRBJ2-7; tentatively, D is TRBD1 (6 bases). The TCR originated in a woman in her late teens or twenties in good health. Sequencing was carried out using CD8+ T cells sorted from blood. The CDR3 bases are TGCGCCAGTAAGGGACACGCGGTCTACGAGCAGTACTTC. It codes for CASKGHAVYEQYF.